The 20 T cell receptor beta chains below were found in one sample sequenced in a study of blood T cell repertoires in COVID-19. The data were produced by immunoSEQ multiplex PCR, yet TCRdb's version contains in-frame clones alone and is incomplete. The data contain 100,000 or so clones, 81% of them singletons. Sequencing was done on a sample of peripheral blood. The receptors were sampled from a man at least 80 years old with acute or convalescent COVID-19.

This chain connects TRBV5-1 to TRBJ1-1, with TRBD1 as a possible D gene (6 bases). V shed 2 bases and J shed 1 base, with 12 bases lying between them. This CDR3 has 15 amino acids. The germline CDR1 and CDR2 sequences are SGHRS and YFSETQ. The CDR3 here is CASSLLQGTNTEAFF. CDR3 nucleotide sequence: TGCGCCAGCAGCTTATTACAGGGTACGAACACTGAAGCTTTCTTT. Full variable domain (remainder filled in from reference TRBV5-1 and TRBJ1-1): KAGVTQTPRYLIKTRGQQVTLSCSPISGHRSVSWYQQTPGQGLQFLFEYFSETQRNKGNFPGRFSGRQFSNSRSEMNVSTLELGDSALYLCASSLLQGTNTEAFFGQGTRLTVV.

This sequence joins TRBV5-6 and TRBJ2-7; D might be TRBD2 (5 bases). V gave up 2 bases and J gave up 5 bases, with 17 bases separating them. CDR3 length equals 15 residues. The germline gives CDR1 SGHDT, CDR2 YYEEEE. CDR3 in amino acids: CASSFLQGSGNEQYF. DNA for the CDR3: TGTGCCAGCAGCTTCTTACAAGGATCGGGGAACGAGCAGTACTTC.

The rearrangement links TRBV5-4 to TRBJ2-4, with D unresolved. Germline V gene data show CDR1 as SGHNT and CDR2 as YYREEE (reference sequence). The V end lost 0 bases, the J end lost 0 bases, and 7 bases lay between the germline ends. The CDR3 contains 15 residues. CDR3: CASSLGPIAKNIQYF. The CDR3 nucleotides are TGTGCCAGCAGCTTGGGGCCGATAGCCAAAAACATTCAGTACTTC.

The genes are TRBV10-2 and TRBJ2-7, with 9 bases aligning to TRBD2. This CDR3 region has 17 residues. Germline-derived CDR1 and CDR2 are WSHSY and SAAADI. V was clipped by 0 bases and J by 2 bases; unmatched bases: 8. This chain's CDR3 is CASSESLLAGVPYEQYF. The CDR3 nucleotides are TGCGCCAGCAGTGAGTCCCTATTAGCGGGAGTACCCTACGAGCAGTACTTC.

The table lists this clone with a few counts. The V call is TRBV7-2, the J call TRBJ2-7; 9 bases match TRBD1. Per the germline V gene, CDR1 is SGHTA and CDR2 is FQGNSA. The CDR3 runs to 15 residues. The V gene end was trimmed by 3 bases and the J gene end by 0 bases; junction bases not matched to a gene: 3. As DNA, the CDR3 is TGTGCCAGCAGCTTGGGACAGGGAAGCTCCTACGAGCAGTACTTC. Residues: CASSLGQGSSYEQYF.

The genes are TRBV19 and TRBJ2-3; TRBD2 aligns across 10 bases. Trimming removed 3 bases from V and 2 bases from J; junction bases left unmatched: 5. The CDR3 is made up of 16 amino acids. Germline V gene data show CDR1 as LNHDA and CDR2 as SQIVND (reference sequence). The CDR3 spells CASSIRSGRATDTQYF. The CDR3 DNA sequence: TGTGCCAGTAGTATTAGGAGCGGGAGGGCCACAGATACGCAGTATTTT.

The rearrangement uses TRBV28 and TRBJ2-6, with TRBD1 identical over 7 bases. This CDR3 has 16 residues. V dropped 4 bases and J dropped 1; count of bases not matched to a gene: 4. Germline V gene lookup returns CDR1 MDHEN and CDR2 SYDVKM. The DNA of the CDR3 is TGTGCCAGCAGTTCTTGGACAGGTTCTGGGGCCAACGTCCTGACTTTC. This codes for CASSSWTGSGANVLTF.

The chain uses TRBV20-1 and TRBJ2-5; D is unclear. There are 11 residues in the CDR3. V was shortened by 5 bases and J by 5 bases, with 9 bases between the two germline ends. The germline V gene encodes CDR1 DFQATT and CDR2 SNEGSKA (reference sequence). The CDR3 DNA reads TGCAGTGCTCTGGCTAGGGAGACCCAGTACTTC. Amino acids: CSALARETQYF.

This chain joins TRBV25-1 and TRBJ1-2; possibly TRBD1 for D (5 bases). Germline CDR1 and CDR2: MGHDK and SYGVNS. V was pared by 2 bases and J by 1 base, with 8 bases between. The CDR3 length is 14 residues. Written as DNA, the CDR3 is TGTGCCAGCAGTGAAGGCGGGGGTAACTATGGCTACACCTTC. Its protein product is CASSEGGGNYGYTF.

This clone has just a few counts. V gene TRBV4-1 combines with J gene TRBJ2-3, with TRBD2 identical over 9 bases. CDR3 length: 17 amino acids. Germline V gives CDR1 MGHRA, CDR2 YSYEKL. V dropped 3 bases and J dropped 6; count of bases not matched to a gene: 13. The CDR3 DNA reads as TGCGCCAGCAGCCATCCACGGGGGAGCGGGGGGAGGGATACGCAGTATTTT. This gives the protein CASSHPRGSGGRDTQYF.

The V gene is TRBV2, the J gene TRBJ2-1, with a possible D match to TRBD2 (6 bases). The CDR3 is 15 residues long. In germline, CDR1 is SNHLY, CDR2 FYNNEI. Trimming took off 6 bases at V and 4 bases at J, with 16 bases between the two ends. The CDR3 coding sequence is TGTGCCAGCAGCGCCACCGGGACTTCTTACAATGAGCAGTTCTTC. As protein: CASSATGTSYNEQFF.

V is TRBV19 and J is TRBJ2-1; 13 nucleotides align to TRBD2. The CDR3 is 15 residues long. V was clipped by 7 bases and J by 8 bases; unmatched bases: 8. Germline assignment: CDR1 LNHDA and CDR2 SQIVND (reference sequence). The CDR3 is CASTSTSGRSDEQFF. Here the CDR3 DNA reads TGTGCCAGTACCTCGACTAGCGGGAGGTCCGATGAGCAGTTCTTC.

The chain joins TRBV7-3 to TRBJ2-1; 8 bases align to TRBD2. V was pared by 5 bases and J by 0 bases, with 6 bases of the junction left unmatched. Germline V lookup: CDR1 SGHTA, CDR2 FQGTGA. This CDR3 has 16 residues. The CDR3 coding sequence is TGTGCCAGCAGCGCCGGGACTAGGAGCTCCTACAATGAGCAGTTCTTC. Its translation: CASSAGTRSSYNEQFF.

The chain is built from TRBV11-3 and TRBJ2-2; 7 nucleotides line up with TRBD1. The CDR3 length is 16 residues. From germline, CDR1 is SGHNT and CDR2 YENEEA. Trimming took 5 bases from V and 0 from J; bases not matched to a gene: 6. CDR3 amino acids: CASSGMGQTNTGELFF. CDR3 nucleotide sequence: TGTGCCAGCAGCGGGATGGGACAGACGAACACCGGGGAGCTGTTTTTT.

V usage is TRBV28 and J usage is TRBJ1-1; 7 nucleotides agree with TRBD1. The CDR3 length is 13 residues. V was clipped by 11 bases and J by 9 bases; unmatched bases: 15. In germline, CDR1 is MDHEN, CDR2 SYDVKM. CDR3 coding DNA: TGTGCCGTCCAAGGGGGCCACACGACGAAAGCTTTCTTT. This gives the protein CAVQGGHTTKAFF.

This chain uses TRBV7-3 with TRBJ1-1, with 7 bases that match TRBD1. Germline V lookup: CDR1 SGHTA, CDR2 FQGTGA. Trimming at V came to 4 bases and at J to 1 base, leaving 6 bases not matched to a gene. CDR3 length equals 15 residues. CDR3 sequence reads: CASSSTGLANTEAFF. CDR3 DNA sequence: TGTGCCAGCAGCTCGACAGGGTTAGCGAACACTGAAGCTTTCTTT.

The chain recombines TRBV30 with TRBJ1-6; 8 nucleotides align to TRBD1. Germline CDR1 reads GTSNPN; CDR2 reads SVGIG (reference sequence). The CDR3 has 15 amino acids. Trimming cost V 3 bases and J 7 bases; bases outside gene matches: 8. The CDR3 DNA reads TGTGCCTGGAGGCTCCTCGACAGGGGAAATTCACCCCTCCACTTT. Translated, it gives CAWRLLDRGNSPLHF. Full variable domain (outside the CDR3, taken from reference TRBV30 and TRBJ1-6): SQTIHQWPATLVQPVGSPLSLECTVEGTSNPNLYWYRQAAGRGLQLLFYSVGIGQISSEVPQNLSASRPQDRQFILSSKKLLLSDSGFYLCAWRLLDRGNSPLHFGNGTRLTVT.

The V gene is TRBV14, the J gene TRBJ1-1, with a possible D match to TRBD1 (5 bases). The CDR3 is 14 residues long. CDR1 SGHDN and CDR2 FVKESK come from the germline V gene. Trimming removed 1 base from V and 4 bases from J, with 10 bases in between. DNA for the CDR3: TGTGCCAGCAGCCAAGTGAGCAGGGTCACTGAAGCTTTCTTT. Encoded protein: CASSQVSRVTEAFF.

This rearrangement joins TRBV7-9 to TRBJ2-1; 8 bases align to TRBD1. J lost 7 bases, V lost 3 bases, and 8 bases had no gene match. Germline V CDR1 and CDR2: SEHNR, FQNEAQ (reference sequence). The CDR3 extends over 15 amino acids. For the CDR3, the DNA is TGTGCCAGCAGCTTGAGTGACAGGGGTCTAAATGAGCAGTTCTTC. It yields the protein CASSLSDRGLNEQFF.

The J gene is TRBJ2-7, the V gene TRBV6-2 or TRBV6-3, with 9 positions matching TRBD1. CDR3 length equals 15 residues. Unmatched junction bases numbered 4, after V lost 4 bases and J lost 0 bases. Germline loops: CDR1 MNHEY, CDR2 SVGEGT. Here the CDR3 reads CASSSGTGSSYEQYF. As DNA, the CDR3 is TGTGCCAGCAGTTCCGGGACAGGGAGCTCCTACGAGCAGTACTTC.